A single sample is the source of the 2 T cell receptor beta chains below, sequenced in a study of T-cell reconstitution after alpha-beta-depleted transplantation in children (TCRdb year 2016). On the study overall, not on this receptor specifically: About two months after transplant, the apparently early recovery of alphabetaT-cell counts reportedly depended on just several hundred clones that had expanded rapidly and came from non-depleted graft cells.

No antigens are known for them. The method behind the library was PCR. The reads were generated on an Illumina HiSeq 2500. TCR library preparation used molecular barcoding, with unique molecular identifiers applied to normalize quantification of the TCRbeta repertoire. TCRdb reanalyzed the raw reads on its own, using fastp at Q25 for trimming and MiXCR for clone calling, and kept in-frame beta chains. All rows with the same CDR3 protein become a single entry with the most common DNA and genes. The sample yields fewer than 35,000 distinct CDR3 sequences; around 6% were counted once. The ten most abundant clones make up roughly a quarter of the sample. The time point label for this specimen denotes: day 60 (about 2 months) after transplantation. In the paper's terms, the treatment or condition label means: allogeneic hematopoietic cell transplantation with graft depleted of TCRalphabeta T cells and CD19 B cells.

This sample comprised peripheral blood, obtained 60 days after TCRalphabeta/CD19-depleted stem cell transplant. Receptors originate from a child less than two years old who had a stem cell transplant for acute myeloid leukemia, so the T cells may come from the graft donor.

This clonotype has at least ten counts. The chain recombines TRBV9 with TRBJ2-7, with 9 bases that match TRBD1. J gave up 7 bases and V 4 bases, and 9 bases lay outside the gene matches. There are 14 residues in the CDR3. The germline gives CDR1 SGDLS, CDR2 YYNGEE. CDR3 DNA: TGTGCCAGCAGCTCCCCGGGACAGGGTACGGAGCAGTACTTC. Translation: CASSSPGQGTEQYF.

This clonotype was counted only a few times. V and J are TRBV28 and TRBJ2-7, with D possibly being TRBD1 (5 bases). Trimming cost V 4 bases and J 0 bases, with 10 bases left between them. Germline CDR1 MDHEN, CDR2 SYDVKM. There are 14 residues in the CDR3. CDR3 nucleotide sequence: TGTGCCAGCAGTTCCTACAGGAGCTCCTACGAGCAGTACTTC. It specifies CASSSYRSSYEQYF.